This T cell receptor (beta chain) originates from a study of cytomegalovirus exposure and HLA in healthy donors. PCR involved 60 Vbeta and 13 Jbeta primers. The data were produced by immunoSEQ multiplex PCR, yet TCRdb's version contains in-frame clones alone and is incomplete. The profile shows more than 95,000 clones, around 72% of them singletons. Germline-derived CDR1 and CDR2 are SGHDT and YYEEEE. Trimming left V 4 bases short and J 3 bases short, with 18 bases between. The CDR3 consists of 16 residues. The count of this clone is one. The TCR originated in a man aged 30 to 45 in good health and CMV-seronegative. Sequencing was performed on PBMCs. The chain joins TRBV5-6 to TRBJ2-3; D possibly corresponds to TRBD2 (7 bases). This CDR3 reads CASSPEGGGGTDTQYF. CDR3 coding DNA: TGTGCCAGCAGCCCCGAGGGGGGGGGAGGTACAGATACGCAGTATTTT. The full variable domain, in which reference TRBV5-6 and TRBJ2-3 provide the parts outside the CDR3, is DAGVTQSPTHLIKTRGQQVTLRCSPKSGHDTVSWYQQALGQGPQFIFQYYEEEERQRGNFPDRFSGHQFPNYSSELNVNALLLGDSALYLCASSPEGGGGTDTQYFGPGTRLTVL.